Presented here are 17 T cell receptor beta chains from one specimen sequenced in a study of Tregs in tolerant kidney transplant recipients. TCRdb's copy holds only in-frame clones and misses some; the assay was immunoSEQ multiplex PCR. The repertoire shows under 35,000 clones; the top ten hold roughly 2%. The nonmyeloablative bone marrow transplants came from related graft donors, with transient mixed chimerism. The sample in question was CD4+ T cells from blood (PBMCs), obtained 24 months after the transplant. Receptors originate from a human patient who received a combined kidney and bone marrow transplant. Part of the T cell pool may stem from the graft donor.

About this clone itself: The read comes to an end 3 residues before the CDR3 does, leaving the germline J gene to fill in the end. This chain uses TRBV20-1 with TRBJ2-3; possible D gene TRBD1, 6 bases. Deletions cut 1 base from V and 2 bases from J, with 7 bases between. The length of the CDR3 is 13 residues. CDR1 is DFQATT and CDR2 is SNEGSKA in the germline V gene (reference sequence). This chain's CDR3 is CSARGTDTDTQYF. The DNA read from the CDR3 is TGCAGTGCTAGAGGGACAGACACAGATACG.

With respect to this clone: The observed sequence ends 3 residues before the CDR3 terminus, with the missing tail filled in from the germline J gene. The chain is built from TRBV11-2 and TRBJ2-7, with 9 bases identical to TRBD1. The CDR3 has 15 amino acids. CDR1 and CDR2 (germline): SGHAT, FQNNGV. With 3 bases clipped from V and 2 bases from J, the junction kept 5 bases outside the gene matches. CDR3 DNA, as far as it was read: TGTGCCAGCAGCTTTGACAGGGGGGGACCCTACGAG. This gives the protein CASSFDRGGPYE. The entire CDR3 reads CASSFDRGGPYEQYF.

Notes on this clone: Its ends do not fully match the called genes, so a read error is possible. The read finishes 3 residues shy of the CDR3 end, and the germline J gene is used to complete it. The chain has TRBV4-2 and TRBJ2-5, with TRBD2 matching over 10 bases. CDR3 length: 15 amino acids. Germline V gene lookup returns CDR1 LGHNA and CDR2 YNFKEQ. The covered CDR3 bases are TGCGCCAGCAGCCATGGCGGGACTAGCGTGGAGACC. Translating gives CASSHGGTSVET. The full CDR3 sequence reads CASSHGGTSVETQYF.

As to this clone: The CDR3 is cut off 3 residues early in the read; its end comes from the germline J gene. The chain couples TRBV20-1 to TRBJ1-4; TRBD1 might be the D (5 bases). Germline V CDR1 and CDR2: DFQATT, SNEGSKA (reference sequence). Trimming cost V 2 bases and J 8 bases, with 9 bases left between them. CDR3 length equals 12 residues. CDR3: CSARQGEEKLFF. The DNA read from the CDR3 is TGCAGTGCTAGACAGGGTGAGGAAAAA.

Comments on this clone: The read finishes 3 residues shy of the CDR3 end, and the germline J gene is used to complete it. J is TRBJ2-3 and V is TRBV5-1, with 7 nucleotides matching TRBD1. V shed 2 bases, J shed 0 bases, and the junction held 3 bases outside the gene matches. The CDR3 sequence is 15 residues long. CDR1 and CDR2 (germline): SGHRS, YFSETQ. CDR3: CASSFGDRSTDTQYF. The DNA read from the CDR3 is TGCGCCAGCAGCTTCGGGGACAGAAGCACAGATACG.

A note on this clone: The read terminates 3 residues ahead of where the CDR3 ends, so the germline J gene completes it. The rearrangement joins TRBV5-1 to TRBJ2-2, with D maybe TRBD2 (6 bases). The CDR3 has 16 residues. Trimming removed 1 base from V and 5 bases from J, with 15 bases in between. Germline assignment: CDR1 SGHRS and CDR2 YFSETQ. Incomplete CDR3 DNA: TGCGCCAGCAGCTTGCTAGCGCACCCCCCAACCGGGGAG. Translation gives CASSLLAHPPTGE. The whole CDR3 protein is CASSLLAHPPTGELFF. Drawing the rest from reference TRBV5-1 and TRBJ2-2, the complete variable domain is KAGVTQTPRYLIKTRGQQVTLSCSPISGHRSVSWYQQTPGQGLQFLFEYFSETQRNKGNFPGRFSGRQFSNSRSEMNVSTLELGDSALYLCASSLLAHPPTGELFFGEGSRLTVL.

As regards this clone: From the germline J gene comes the end of the CDR3, since the read stops 3 residues before it. The chain recombines TRBV6-2 or TRBV6-3 with TRBJ2-4; D is possibly TRBD1 (5 bases). Germline V gives CDR1 MNHEY, CDR2 SVGEGT. This CDR3 is 14 amino acids long. V dropped 6 bases and J dropped 1 base, with 10 bases sitting between them. The sequenced part of the CDR3 DNA is TGTGCCAGCAGCCCAGGGCGGGCCAAAAACATT. As protein: CASSPGRAKNI. The entire CDR3 protein is CASSPGRAKNIQYF.

On this clone itself: A read error may produce the germline difference seen at one junction end. The sequence runs out 3 residues before the end of the CDR3; the remainder is reconstructed from the germline J gene. V usage is TRBV7-2 and J usage is TRBJ2-7; 10 bases map to TRBD2. This CDR3 spans 18 amino acids. Germline-derived CDR1 and CDR2 are SGHTA and FQGNSA. The sequenced part of the CDR3 DNA is TGTGTCAGCAGCTTAGCATTTGGGGAGGCTAGCGGGAGTTTCGAG. Encoded protein: CVSSLAFGEASGSFE. The full CDR3 sequence reads CVSSLAFGEASGSFEQYF.

About this clone itself: Coverage ceases 3 residues before the CDR3 finishes, and the germline J gene fills in the end. The rearrangement joins TRBV10-1 to TRBJ2-3; 10 bases align to TRBD1. The V and J ends lost 8 bases and 4 bases, in that order; junction bases with no gene match: 3. There are 13 residues in the CDR3. Germline V CDR1 and CDR2: WNHNN, SYGVQD (reference sequence). Incomplete CDR3 DNA: TGCGCCAGCGACGGACAGGGGGCAGATACG. As protein: CASDGQGADT. The full CDR3 protein is CASDGQGADTQYF.

Details on this clone: The CDR3 extends 3 residues past the end of the read, so its final part is completed from the germline J gene. V and J are TRBV10-3 and TRBJ2-7, with 11 bases matching TRBD2. After removal of 8 bases from V and 0 bases from J, the junction contained 3 bases not matched to a gene. Germline V gene data show CDR1 as ENHRY and CDR2 as SYGVKD. CDR3 length: 14 residues. The covered CDR3 bases are TGTGCCATCGCCACTAGCGGGAGCTCCTACGAG. Encoded protein: CAIATSGSSYE. The full CDR3 sequence reads CAIATSGSSYEQYF.

About this clone itself: The read terminates 3 residues before the CDR3 end, so the remaining end is supplied by the germline J gene. The genes are TRBV3-1 (or the pseudogene TRBV3-2) and TRBJ1-2, with D perhaps TRBD1 (6 bases). The CDR3 is 14 amino acids. Germline assignment: CDR1 LGHDT and CDR2 YNNKEL (reference sequence). The part of the CDR3 DNA that was read is TGTGCCAGCAGCCAAGGGTCCCAGGGGAGGAGC. Residues: CASSQGSQGRS. The entire CDR3 protein is CASSQGSQGRSYTF.

On this clone: The CDR3 goes on 3 residues after the read ends, and that part is filled in from the germline J gene. V gene TRBV5-1 combines with J gene TRBJ2-1; 8 nucleotides line up with TRBD2. This CDR3 comprises 17 residues. Germline V gene data show CDR1 as SGHRS and CDR2 as YFSETQ. V lost 4 bases, J lost 1 base, and 10 bases stayed unmatched. The CDR3 loop reads CASSRGGTTISYNEQFF. The sequenced CDR3 bases are TGCGCCAGCAGCCGGGGGGGGACCACCATTTCCTACAATGAG.

Concerning this clone: The read ends 3 residues shy of where the CDR3 ends; the end is completed using the germline J gene. The rearrangement joins TRBV20-1 to TRBJ2-7, with TRBD2 matching over 9 bases. The CDR3 runs 14 residues. Losses at the gene ends were 3 bases for V and 3 bases for J; bases not matched to a gene: 6. Germline V gene sequence: CDR1 DFQATT, CDR2 SNEGSKA (reference sequence). The covered CDR3 bases are TGCAGTGCTAGTAGCGGGAGTAGGGTCTACGAG. Translated, it gives CSASSGSRVYE. The whole CDR3 sequence is CSASSGSRVYEQYF.

As concerns this clone: Sequencing ends 3 residues short of the CDR3 end; the germline J gene provides the rest. This chain links TRBV5-1 with TRBJ2-2; D is unclear. This CDR3 has 14 residues. Germline V gives CDR1 SGHRS, CDR2 YFSETQ. Deletions cut 0 bases from V and 2 bases from J, with 5 bases between. Partial CDR3 DNA: TGCGCCAGCAGCTTGGAGGGCAACACCGGGGAG. This gives the protein CASSLEGNTGE. The CDR3 in full is CASSLEGNTGELFF.

Remarks on this clone: The read halts 3 residues ahead of the CDR3 end, with the missing end drawn from the germline J gene. The chain uses TRBV4-1 and TRBJ2-1; a possible D gene is TRBD2 (6 bases). Trimming took 0 bases from V and 2 from J, leaving 11 bases between them. This CDR3 is 16 amino acids long. CDR1 and CDR2 (germline): MGHRA, YSYEKL. Incomplete CDR3 DNA: TGCGCCAGCAGCCAAGATCCTAGCGAGACCTACAATGAG. Encoded protein: CASSQDPSETYNE. The whole CDR3 protein reads CASSQDPSETYNEQFF.

The CDR3 DNA, read in part, is TGTGCCAGCAGTTTACCTCCCGTTAGCGGGAACTCCTACGAG. Translating gives CASSLPPVSGNSYE. The complete CDR3 protein is CASSLPPVSGNSYEQYF. The chain employs TRBV28 and TRBJ2-7, with 8 bases that match TRBD2. Coverage ceases 3 residues before the CDR3 finishes, and the germline J gene fills in the end. The CDR3 spans 17 residues. CDR1 and CDR2 from the germline V gene are MDHEN and SYDVKM. V lost 2 bases, J lost 0 bases, and 9 bases stayed unmatched.

About this clone itself: The read ends 3 residues shy of where the CDR3 ends; the end is completed using the germline J gene. This rearrangement joins TRBV5-6 to TRBJ2-5, with TRBD2 matching 12 bases. J was trimmed by 4 bases and V by 2 bases; bases with no gene match: 3. The length of the CDR3 is 15 residues. Germline lookup yields CDR1 SGHDT and CDR2 YYEEEE. The CDR3 DNA, read in part, is TGTGCCAGCAGCTTACTAGCGGGAGGTGGAGAGACC. Protein sequence: CASSLLAGGGET. The whole CDR3 region reads CASSLLAGGGETQYF.